Below are 30 T cell receptor beta chains sequenced from a single sample in a study of cytomegalovirus exposure and HLA in healthy donors. A multiplex PCR was run with 60 Vbeta primers and 13 Jbeta primers. Method: immunoSEQ multiplex PCR; TCRdb's copy keeps in-frame clones and lacks some. In the table there are 150,000 to 200,000 clones, around 78% of which are singletons. The sample consisted of PBMCs. These receptors were obtained from a woman in her thirties or forties in good health and CMV-seronegative.

This clone appeared a single time. This rearrangement joins TRBV6-5 to TRBJ2-1, with 8 bases identical to TRBD1. Germline CDR1 MNHEY, CDR2 SVGAGI. The CDR3 runs to 13 residues. Trimming at V came to 6 bases and at J to 10 bases, leaving 8 bases not matched to a gene. The CDR3 spells CASSRRTGREQFF. The CDR3 bases are TGTGCCAGCAGCCGCAGGACAGGGAGGGAGCAGTTCTTC.

This sequence joins TRBV5-1 and TRBJ2-1, with TRBD2 as a possible D gene (6 bases). CDR1 SGHRS and CDR2 YFSETQ come from the germline V gene. The CDR3 spans 13 residues. Trimming took off 7 bases at V and 8 bases at J, with 16 bases between the two ends. CDR3 DNA sequence: TGCGCCAGCTCTTACGGGAGTTGGGATGAGCAGTTCTTC. It specifies CASSYGSWDEQFF.

The V call is TRBV6-5, the J call TRBJ2-1, with 7 nucleotides matching TRBD1. V shed 2 bases and J 1 base; nucleotides not matched to a gene: 2. The germline V gene has CDR1 MNHEY and CDR2 SVGAGI. CDR3 length equals 15 residues. The CDR3: CASSYRGLSYNEQFF. CDR3 coding DNA: TGTGCCAGCAGTTACAGGGGGCTTTCCTACAATGAGCAGTTCTTC.

J is TRBJ2-3 and V is TRBV5-5; 9 nucleotides match TRBD2. The V and J ends lost 4 bases and 2 bases, in that order; junction bases with no gene match: 8. Germline V CDR1 and CDR2: SGHKS, YYEKEE (reference sequence). The CDR3 is made up of 16 amino acids. CDR3 amino acids: CASSTVAGALTDTQYF. The CDR3 bases are TGTGCCAGCAGCACTGTAGCGGGGGCCCTCACAGATACGCAGTATTTT.

The V gene is TRBV7-9, the J gene TRBJ2-5; 7 bases line up with TRBD2. Germline CDR1 reads SEHNR; CDR2 reads FQNEAQ (reference sequence). This CDR3 is 16 amino acids long. The V gene end was trimmed by 3 bases and the J gene end by 2 bases; junction bases not matched to a gene: 9. CDR3 region: CASSFGGSGFQETQYF. The CDR3, as DNA: TGTGCCAGCAGCTTTGGCGGGAGTGGATTTCAAGAGACCCAGTACTTC.

This chain links TRBV30 with TRBJ1-4; 8 nucleotides agree with TRBD1. Germline V gene data show CDR1 as GTSNPN and CDR2 as SVGIG (reference sequence). The CDR3 extends over 15 amino acids. The V segment lost 5 bases and the J segment 6 bases; nucleotides outside the gene matches: 11. The CDR3 region is CAWSVGTGGDEKLFF. The CDR3 bases are TGTGCCTGGTCAGTCGGTACAGGGGGGGATGAAAAACTGTTTTTT.

The chain combines TRBV6-5 with TRBJ2-5, with TRBD2 identical over 11 bases. The V gene's germline CDR1 is MNHEY and CDR2 SVGAGI. The CDR3 has 15 residues. With V trimmed by 6 bases and J by 2 bases, 5 bases remained unmatched. CDR3 sequence reads: CASRTTSGNQETQYF. The CDR3 bases are TGTGCCAGCAGAACGACTAGCGGGAATCAAGAGACCCAGTACTTC.

The CDR3 reads CASSSDRGDGYTF. DNA for the CDR3: TGTGCCAGCAGTTCCGACAGGGGTGATGGCTACACCTTC. The chain links TRBV6-5 to TRBJ1-2; 8 nucleotides agree with TRBD1. The CDR3 has 13 amino acids. CDR1 is MNHEY, CDR2 SVGAGI, per germline. Trimming at V came to 4 bases and at J to 6 bases, leaving 4 bases not matched to a gene.

CDR3 amino acids: CASSLGTGNYGYTF. The CDR3, as DNA: TGTGCCAGCAGCTTAGGGACAGGCAACTATGGCTACACCTTC. The chain recombines TRBV13 with TRBJ1-2; maybe TRBD1 (6 bases). Between the trimmed V and J ends, which lost 0 bases and 2 bases, there was a span of 7 bases. CDR3 length equals 14 residues. Looked up from germline, CDR1 is PRHDT and CDR2 is FYEKMQ (reference sequence).

This clone was found a few times. The rearrangement links TRBV7-6 to TRBJ2-3; TRBD2 might be the D (6 bases). The length of the CDR3 is 16 residues. Trimming cost V 7 bases and J 1 base, with 18 bases left between them. The germline V gene encodes CDR1 SGHVS and CDR2 FNYEAQ. The CDR3 loop reads CASTKGYGGGTDTQYF. In DNA, the CDR3 is TGTGCCAGCACCAAAGGGTACGGGGGTGGCACAGATACGCAGTATTTT.

As DNA, the CDR3 is TGTGCCAGCAGCGCGGGACTAGCGGGAGTTCACGAGCAGTACTTC. Translating gives CASSAGLAGVHEQYF. This chain uses TRBV6-1 with TRBJ2-7, with 14 bases matching TRBD2. Per germline, CDR1 MNHNS and CDR2 SASEGT. The CDR3 loop spans 15 amino acids. V shed 6 bases, J shed 5 bases, and the junction held 6 bases outside the gene matches.

The chain recombines TRBV10-3 with TRBJ1-2, with 8 bases matching TRBD1. V dropped 3 bases and J dropped 4; count of bases not matched to a gene: 7. Germline-derived CDR1 and CDR2 are ENHRY and SYGVKD. The CDR3 is 15 amino acids. CDR3 bases: TGTGCCATCAGTGAATCGACAGGGGAGTTCTATGGCTACACCTTC. Its translation is CAISESTGEFYGYTF.

This chain uses TRBV5-8 with TRBJ1-1, with TRBD1 matching 7 bases. The CDR3 length is 16 residues. Germline V gene lookup returns CDR1 SGHTS and CDR2 YDEGEE. The J segment lost 0 bases and the V segment lost 3 bases, leaving 8 bases of the junction unmatched. CDR3 nucleotide sequence: TGTGCCAGCAGCTCGCTAACAGGGGTATTGAACACTGAAGCTTTCTTT. Translation gives CASSSLTGVLNTEAFF. Variable domain in full (rest from reference TRBV5-8 and TRBJ1-1): EAGVTQSPTHLIKTRGQQATLRCSPISGHTSVYWYQQALGLGLQFLLWYDEGEERNRGNFPPRFSGRQFPNYSSELNVNALELEDSALYLCASSSLTGVLNTEAFFGQGTRLTVV.

The chain is built from TRBV19 and TRBJ2-4; 16 bases align to TRBD2. The CDR3 contains 19 residues. Losses at the gene ends were 3 bases for V and 2 bases for J; bases not matched to a gene: 7. From germline, CDR1 is LNHDA and CDR2 SQIVND (reference sequence). The CDR3 spells CASSIRGTSGRATKNIQYF. The CDR3 DNA reads TGTGCCAGTAGTATTCGTGGGACTAGCGGGAGGGCAACCAAAAACATTCAGTACTTC.

CDR3 DNA: TGTGCCACCAGAGAATCCGGGGGTCATCGGAGCAATCAGCCCCAGCATTTT. Its protein product is CATRESGGHRSNQPQHF. This chain connects TRBV10-3 to TRBJ1-5, with D tentatively TRBD1 (5 bases). Germline loops: CDR1 ENHRY, CDR2 SYGVKD. The V end lost 10 bases, the J end lost 1 base, and 23 bases lay between the germline ends. This CDR3 spans 17 amino acids.

Only a few counts were recorded for this clone. Here the CDR3 DNA reads TGTGCCAGCAGTTCCCGAGACAAGAGTAATGAAAAACTGTTTTTT. The encoded protein is CASSSRDKSNEKLFF. The V gene is TRBV28, the J gene TRBJ1-4; no firm D call. The CDR3 loop spans 15 amino acids. V was shortened by 4 bases and J by 4 bases, with 13 bases between the two germline ends. Germline assignment: CDR1 MDHEN and CDR2 SYDVKM. Supplemented by reference TRBV28 and TRBJ1-4, the full variable domain reads DVKVTQSSRYLVKRTGEKVFLECVQDMDHENMFWYRQDPGLGLRLIYFSYDVKMKEKGDIPEGYSVSREKKERFSLILESASTNQTSMYLCASSSRDKSNEKLFFGSGTQLSVL.

This clone was found once. This chain joins TRBV5-1 and TRBJ2-1; weak D call: TRBD2 (6 bases). The CDR3 extends over 14 amino acids. V lost 2 bases, J lost 7 bases, and 13 bases lay in between. The V gene's germline CDR1 is SGHRS and CDR2 YFSETQ. CDR3 region: CASSLGQEGNEQFF. The DNA for the CDR3 is TGCGCCAGCAGCTTAGGGCAGGAGGGTAATGAGCAGTTCTTC.

This chain uses TRBV13 with TRBJ1-2, with D unresolved. The CDR3 covers 14 residues. The germline CDR1 and CDR2 sequences are PRHDT and FYEKMQ (reference sequence). The germline V and J ends were trimmed by 0 bases and 0 bases, with 5 bases remaining between them. CDR3 protein: CASSLGYSNYGYTF. For the CDR3, the DNA is TGTGCCAGCAGCTTAGGGTACTCTAACTATGGCTACACCTTC.

To note about this clone: Other DNA sequences in this specimen translate into the identical CDR3. The rearrangement links TRBV7-9 to TRBJ1-1; D is unclear. The CDR3 has 13 residues. V was pared by 3 bases and J by 3 bases, with 8 bases between. Germline V lookup: CDR1 SEHNR, CDR2 FQNEAQ (reference sequence). The CDR3 is CASSFSGDTEAFF. CDR3 DNA: TGTGCCAGCAGCTTTAGCGGGGACACTGAAGCTTTCTTT.

The V call is TRBV10-2, the J call TRBJ1-2; TRBD1 agrees at 9 bases. Germline trimming cut 2 bases from V and 4 bases from J; bases unmatched to any gene: 8. This CDR3 region has 16 residues. CDR1 and CDR2 from the germline V gene are WSHSY and SAAADI. CDR3 in amino acids: CASSEVGGQGFYGYTF. The CDR3 DNA reads TGCGCCAGCAGTGAGGTTGGGGGACAGGGTTTCTATGGCTACACCTTC.

The rearrangement links TRBV5-8 to TRBJ1-2; possibly TRBD1 for D (5 bases). This CDR3 spans 14 amino acids. The germline V and J ends were trimmed by 0 bases and 8 bases, with 14 bases remaining between them. The germline CDR1 and CDR2 sequences are SGHTS and YDEGEE. This chain's CDR3 is CASSLVGRVRGYTF. DNA for the CDR3: TGTGCCAGCAGCTTGGTGGGCAGGGTCCGCGGCTACACCTTC.

This chain links TRBV10-3 with TRBJ1-2; TRBD1 aligns across 7 bases. V was pared by 5 bases and J by 7 bases, with 10 bases of the junction left unmatched. Germline values: CDR1 ENHRY, CDR2 SYGVKD. The CDR3 contains 14 residues. CDR3 in amino acids: CAISPSTGNGGYTF. CDR3 nucleotides: TGTGCCATCAGTCCATCGACAGGGAATGGTGGCTACACCTTC.

The chain joins TRBV6-1 to TRBJ1-1; D is undetermined. The CDR3 runs to 14 residues. Trimming took off 7 bases at V and 10 bases at J, with 22 bases between the two ends. Germline CDR1 reads MNHNS; CDR2 reads SASEGT. CDR3 protein: CASTTGRRAVGAFF. DNA of the CDR3: TGTGCCAGCACCACCGGACGGCGGGCCGTCGGAGCTTTCTTT.

With respect to this clone: One junction end does not reproduce the germline sequence, and a read error may be involved. The gene calls are TRBV7-8 and TRBJ1-4; the match to TRBD1 covers 9 bases. Per the germline V gene, CDR1 is SGHVS and CDR2 is FQNEAQ. CDR3 size: 13 residues. CDR3 protein: CASSLHPGQGIVF. CDR3 bases: TGTGCCAGCAGCCTACACCCGGGACAGGGCATAGTTTTT.

V usage is TRBV27 and J usage is TRBJ1-1; 9 bases line up with TRBD1. Per germline, CDR1 MNHEY and CDR2 SMNVEV (reference sequence). The V segment lost 6 bases and the J segment 5 bases; nucleotides outside the gene matches: 10. This CDR3 is built from 15 residues. CDR3 coding DNA: TGTGCCAGCAGGCCTTATTCACAGGGGGCGACTGAAGCTTTCTTT. This translates into CASRPYSQGATEAFF.

The chain uses TRBV6-5 and TRBJ2-7; D call uncertain. V lost 5 bases to trimming and J lost 5 bases, with 16 bases between them. Germline loops: CDR1 MNHEY, CDR2 SVGAGI. This CDR3 is built from 14 residues. The CDR3 region is CASSQRVRSDEQYF. The CDR3 region has the DNA TGTGCCAGCAGTCAGCGAGTGAGGAGCGACGAGCAGTACTTC.

The chain employs TRBV19 and TRBJ1-1; 7 bases map to TRBD1. Germline loops: CDR1 LNHDA, CDR2 SQIVND (reference sequence). The V segment lost 7 bases and the J segment 4 bases; nucleotides outside the gene matches: 18. The CDR3 extends over 17 amino acids. The CDR3 region is CASNSGTATSRSTEAFF. The CDR3, as DNA: TGTGCCAGTAATTCCGGGACAGCAACTTCCCGAAGCACTGAAGCTTTCTTT. Full variable domain (missing parts from reference TRBV19 and TRBJ1-1): DGGITQSPKYLFRKEGQNVTLSCEQNLNHDAMYWYRQDPGQGLRLIYYSQIVNDFQKGDIAEGYSVSREKKESFPLTVTSAQKNPTAFYLCASNSGTATSRSTEAFFGQGTRLTVV.

The chain is built from TRBV29-1 and TRBJ1-1, with TRBD1 as a possible D gene (6 bases). CDR1 is SQVTM and CDR2 is ANQGSEA in the germline V gene. The germline V and J ends were trimmed by 7 bases and 2 bases, with 17 bases remaining between them. The CDR3 consists of 14 residues. The CDR3 DNA reads as TGCAGCGCTAATTGGGGGGGCGCAAACACTGAAGCTTTCTTT. This translates into CSANWGGANTEAFF. Based on the CDR3 plus reference TRBV29-1 and TRBJ1-1, the full variable domain is SAVISQKPSRDICQRGTSLTIQCQVDSQVTMMFWYRQQPGQSLTLIATANQGSEATYESGFVIDKFPISRPNLTFSTLTVSNMSPEDSSIYLCSANWGGANTEAFFGQGTRLTVV.

This clone occurred once. V usage is TRBV13 and J usage is TRBJ1-4, with TRBD1 matching 9 bases. CDR3 length equals 14 residues. Trimming cost V 5 bases and J 6 bases; bases outside gene matches: 4. CDR1 is PRHDT and CDR2 is FYEKMQ in the germline V gene (reference sequence). DNA for the CDR3: TGTGCCAGCAGCCAGGGACAGGGCTATGAAAAACTGTTTTTT. Protein: CASSQGQGYEKLFF.

Only one count was recorded for this clone. V usage is TRBV15 and J usage is TRBJ2-3; D gene ambiguous. The ends were cut back, 5 bases at V and 4 bases at J, with 10 bases in the middle. This CDR3 comprises 13 residues. Per germline, CDR1 LNHNV and CDR2 YYDKDF (reference sequence). CDR3 sequence reads: CATSSVGADTQYF. Written as DNA, the CDR3 is TGTGCCACCAGCTCTGTAGGAGCAGATACGCAGTATTTT.